This T cell receptor (beta chain) was identified in a study of CD8 T cells in Susac syndrome. The germline V gene encodes CDR1 DFQATT and CDR2 SNEGSKA (reference sequence). V dropped 5 bases and J dropped 6; count of bases not matched to a gene: 3. The CDR3 totals 12 residues. A quantity of about 0.45 to 1 ug RNA underwent reverse transcription using random hexamers. TCRdb used MiXCR to reprocess the immunoSEQ multiplex PCR reads, holding one entry per CDR3 protein. In the table there are 170,000 or so distinct CDR3 sequences, roughly 95% of which are singletons. TCR beta from blood CD8+ and CD4+ T cells was sequenced. FACS enriched CD8+ TEMRA cells, while bulk CD8+ and CD4+ were negatively isolated.

This receptor was obtained from a human donor with Susac syndrome. Specimen: CD4+ T cells from PBMCs. The chain uses TRBV20-1 and TRBJ1-5, with 8 bases aligning to TRBD1. The CDR3 loop reads CSAGTGTQPQHF. CDR3 coding DNA: TGCAGTGCTGGGACAGGAACTCAGCCCCAGCATTTT.